The clone carrying this T cell receptor beta chain was observed a handful of times. The antigen is undetermined. Unique molecular identifiers tagged the TCR beta cDNA libraries. Once about 0.95 to 10 million T cells were used, about 490,000 cDNA molecules resulted. TCRdb re-derived calls from the PCR reads in MiXCR, one entry per CDR3 protein. The sample consists of 450,000 or so distinct CDR3 sequences, 40% to 55% of them appearing once. The data stem from a study of post-analysis software for immune sequencing data. CDR3 size: 17 residues. J gave up 2 bases and V 0 bases, and 9 bases lay outside the gene matches. The germline V gene encodes CDR1 LGHDT and CDR2 YNNKEL (reference sequence). Study results and caveats: Analysis by F measure revealed that same-batch samples clustered strongly together. There were roughly 5 TRBV segments more frequent in patients than controls, and TRBV5-6, TRBV5-1 and TRBV20-1 were among them. Controls significantly exceeded multiple sclerosis patients in normalized Chao1 diversity.

The chain links TRBV3-1 to TRBJ2-5; 7 bases fit TRBD1. This receptor was obtained from a girl under 18 with multiple sclerosis. The sample comprised blood. CDR3 amino acids: CASSQDTPRGRQETQYF. The CDR3, as DNA: TGTGCCAGCAGCCAAGATACCCCGAGGGGGCGGCAAGAGACCCAGTACTTC.